These 5 T cell receptor beta chains share one sample of origin, sequenced in a study of cytomegalovirus exposure and HLA in healthy donors. In the PCR, 60 Vbeta and 13 Jbeta primers were used. The protocol was immunoSEQ multiplex PCR, while the TCRdb copy is restricted to in-frame clones and leaves out a portion. The table lists 93,000 or so clones, around four fifths of them singletons. Sequencing input: PBMCs. Every receptor here comes from a woman under 30 in good health and CMV-seropositive.

The rearrangement links TRBV30 to TRBJ2-3; no clear D gene. Germline V gene sequence: CDR1 GTSNPN, CDR2 SVGIG (reference sequence). Trimming removed 1 base from V and 2 bases from J, with 4 bases in between. The CDR3 contains 12 residues. CDR3 sequence (DNA): TGTGCCTGGAGTGAACTCACAGATACGCAGTATTTT. Residues: CAWSELTDTQYF.

This chain joins TRBV29-1 and TRBJ2-4; no reliable D call. Germline loops: CDR1 SQVTM, CDR2 ANQGSEA. Trimming shortened V by 6 bases and J by 0 bases, and 9 bases separated the two germline ends. This CDR3 has 13 residues. CDR3 sequence reads: CSVEELAKNIQYF. The CDR3 bases are TGCAGCGTCGAGGAACTAGCCAAAAACATTCAGTACTTC.

V and J are TRBV6-5 and TRBJ2-7; TRBD2 might be the D (5 bases). From germline, CDR1 is MNHEY and CDR2 SVGAGI. CDR3 length: 15 amino acids. V gave up 2 bases and J gave up 3 bases, with 14 bases separating them. This CDR3 is CASSYSGSDLYEQYF. For the CDR3, the DNA is TGTGCCAGCAGTTACAGCGGCTCAGACCTCTACGAGCAGTACTTC.

The rearrangement uses TRBV18 and TRBJ2-7, with D possibly matching TRBD2 (6 bases). V gave up 2 bases and J gave up 3 bases, with 11 bases separating them. The CDR3 has 14 amino acids. Germline-derived CDR1 and CDR2 are KGHSH and LQKENI. The CDR3: CASSPSEGGYEQYF. DNA of the CDR3: TGTGCCAGCTCACCATCGGAGGGAGGCTACGAGCAGTACTTC.

J is TRBJ2-7 and V is TRBV7-8, with TRBD2 as a possible D gene (6 bases). V lost 1 base and J 0 bases, leaving 25 bases between the germline ends. This CDR3 comprises 20 residues. CDR1 and CDR2 from the germline V gene are SGHVS and FQNEAQ. The CDR3 reads CASSLDAQGYNLASSYEQYF. CDR3 in DNA: TGTGCCAGCAGCTTAGACGCGCAGGGCTACAACCTAGCGAGCTCCTACGAGCAGTACTTC.